Shown below are 4 T cell receptor beta chains from a single sample sequenced in a study of vaccination and CD4 T cells after COVID-19 (dated by TCRdb to between 2020 and 2023). Taken with the paper, the label for treatment or condition translates to: roughly 10-day PBMC culture with coronavirus spike peptide pools or control peptides (ViraFEST assay). These receptors lack a known antigen. Libraries were prepared through PCR. Sequencing took place on an Illumina iSeq 100. DNA from cultured CD4+ T cells underwent TCR sequencing with the Oncomine TCR Beta short-read assay at the Johns Hopkins FTIC core. TCRdb took the public reads, trimmed them with fastp at Q25, ran MiXCR for clone calling and kept in-frame beta chains. Identical CDR3 protein sequences are pooled into one entry, listed with their most common genes and DNA. Here the sample has around 8,100 distinct CDR3 sequences; roughly 23% occur a single time. The ten largest clonotypes hold roughly 9.5% of the sample.

The sequencing used CD4+ T cells from blood, cultured in vitro, collected after SARS-CoV-2 vaccination. These receptors all come from a human donor who had recovered from COVID-19.

In nucleotides, the CDR3 is TGTGCCAGCAGCTTGGACTCTGGGGCCAACGTCCTGACTTTC. Translated, it gives CASSLDSGANVLTF. This rearrangement joins TRBV5-6 to TRBJ2-6; D not resolved. Germline loops: CDR1 SGHDT, CDR2 YYEEEE. Between the trimmed V and J ends, which lost 0 bases and 0 bases, there was a span of 1 base. This CDR3 has 14 residues.

The chain joins TRBV5-1 to TRBJ2-5; D uncertain. The V gene lost 0 bases and the J gene lost 7 bases, with 7 bases spanning the gap. Germline V CDR1 and CDR2: SGHRS, YFSETQ. The CDR3 spans 12 residues. Here the CDR3 DNA reads TGCGCCAGCAGCTTGGATAAGATGACCCAGTACTTC. Translation gives CASSLDKMTQYF.

For the CDR3, the DNA is TGCGCCAGCAGCTTGGGACAGGGGGAAGATACGCAGTATTTT. It specifies CASSLGQGEDTQYF. The V and J genes are TRBV5-1 and TRBJ2-3, with 9 bases matching TRBD1. In germline, CDR1 is SGHRS, CDR2 YFSETQ. The V and J ends lost 0 bases and 5 bases, in that order; junction bases with no gene match: 1. The CDR3 has 14 residues.

This clonotype was detected only a few times. Written as DNA, the CDR3 is TGTGCCGCAGGGTTTCGTCAAGATGGCTACACCTTC. It translates to CAAGFRQDGYTF. The rearrangement links TRBV6-2 or TRBV6-3 to TRBJ1-2; D may be TRBD1 (5 bases). The germline gives CDR1 MNHEY, CDR2 SVGEGT. V was shortened by 11 bases and J by 6 bases, with 16 bases between the two germline ends. CDR3 size: 12 residues.